Listed below are T cell receptor beta chains from one sample, sequenced in a study of blood T cell repertoires in COVID-19. Sequenced by immunoSEQ multiplex PCR; TCRdb stores in-frame clones only, minus some. The data hold 300,000 to 350,000 clones, with 87% observed a single time. The specimen was peripheral blood. Receptors were obtained from a man aged 30-40 years with COVID-19, enrolled during active disease. Each CDR3 is given with its conserved first and last residue. A D gene is named only where the DNA matches it firmly. Not every row has a clone size; where given, it reads once, few, many or a size class.

D,J,size,V,DNA,CDR3
TRBD2,TRBJ2-7,few,TRBV5-1,TGCGCCAGCAGCTTGGTTAGCGGGAAGTCGTTTGGCGAGCAGTACTTC,CASSLVSGKSFGEQYF
TRBD1,TRBJ1-6,.,TRBV7-8,TGTGCCAGCAGCCCCCCCATAACAGGGGGCAGGTCACCCCTCCACTTT,CASSPPITGGRSPLHF
TRBD1,TRBJ2-7,.,TRBV5-6,TGTGCCAGCAGTACAGGGGGCTACTACGAGCAGTACTTC,CASSTGGYYEQYF
TRBD1,TRBJ1-2,.,TRBV29-1,TGCAGCGCCCCCATGCTAGGGGGCTGGGGCTACACCTTC,CSAPMLGGWGYTF
TRBD2,TRBJ2-3,.,TRBV27,TGTGCCAGCAGTCTCTTAGCGGGAGAGGGTACGCAGTATTTT,CASSLLAGEGTQYF
.,TRBJ2-3,.,TRBV10-3,TGTGCCATCAGTGAAGGGGGTGGCCCCTCAGCAGATACGCAGTATTTT,CAISEGGGPSADTQYF
.,TRBJ2-2,.,TRBV6-5,TGTGCCAGCGGGAGAGGGGGCGGGGAGCTGTTTTTT,CASGRGGGELFF
.,TRBJ1-3,.,TRBV7-8,TGTGCCAGCAGCGCCGGGGGGGCTGGAAACACCATATATTTT,CASSAGGAGNTIYF
.,TRBJ2-7,.,TRBV6-5,TGTGCCAGCAGTTACTCCCCAGGTACCTACGAGCAGTACTTC,CASSYSPGTYEQYF
.,TRBJ2-7,.,TRBV6-5,TGTGCCAGCAGATTTCTTCAGGACAGACCCTACGAGCAGTACTTC,CASRFLQDRPYEQYF
.,TRBJ2-6,.,TRBV19,TGTGCCAGTAGTATCGGGGGTAGTGGGGCCAACGTCCTGACTTTC,CASSIGGSGANVLTF
.,TRBJ2-7,.,TRBV7-8,TGTGCCAGCAGCTTAGGGGCCAGTACCTACGAGCAGTACTTC,CASSLGASTYEQYF
.,TRBJ2-1,.,TRBV6-5,TGTGCCAGCAGTTCAAGCGGGCCCAGCTCCTACAATGAGCAGTTCTTC,CASSSSGPSSYNEQFF
.,TRBJ1-4,.,TRBV15,TGTGCCACCAGAACTCCTCCGTCGGCAACTAATGAAAAACTGTTTTTT,CATRTPPSATNEKLFF
TRBD2,TRBJ2-7,.,TRBV12-5,TGTGCTAGTGGTTTGGTACGCACTAGCGGTTCCTACGAGCAGTACTTC,CASGLVRTSGSYEQYF
.,TRBJ1-1,few,TRBV2,TGTGCCAGCAGTGAAGACAGCTTGAACACTGAAGCTTTCTTT,CASSEDSLNTEAFF
.,TRBJ2-5,.,TRBV3-1/TRBV3-2,TGTGCCAGCAGCCAAGATTTACTACCATCGGAGACCCAGTACTTC,CASSQDLLPSETQYF
.,TRBJ1-3,.,TRBV3-1/TRBV3-2,TGTGCCAGCAGCCAAGACAGCGGGGACTCTGGAAACACCATATATTTT,CASSQDSGDSGNTIYF
.,TRBJ1-2,.,TRBV7-8,TGTGCCAGCAGCCGGCAAGAGGGTGGCTACACCTTC,CASSRQEGGYTF
.,TRBJ2-2,.,TRBV18,TGTGCCAGCTCACCAGCGGGAACCGGGGAGCTGTTTTTT,CASSPAGTGELFF
TRBD1,TRBJ2-7,.,TRBV7-3,TGTGCCAGCAGCTTGGGACAGGGGACCTACGAGCAGTACTTC,CASSLGQGTYEQYF
.,TRBJ1-2,.,TRBV5-1,TGCGCCAGCAGTCAGGAGGAGTTTGGCTACACCTTC,CASSQEEFGYTF
.,TRBJ2-7,.,TRBV2,TGTGCCAGCAGCCCGTACGAGCAGTACTTC,CASSPYEQYF
TRBD1,TRBJ2-5,.,TRBV5-4,TGTGCCAGCAGGGGACAGCTCCAAGAGACCCAGTACTTC,CASRGQLQETQYF
TRBD1,TRBJ1-4,.,TRBV4-3,TGCGCCAGCAGCAAGGGACAGGGGTATAATGAAAAACTGTTTTTT,CASSKGQGYNEKLFF
TRBD1,TRBJ2-7,.,TRBV9,TGTGCCAGCAGCCCCGGGATGAGGGGGCTAAGGAACGAGCAGTACTTC,CASSPGMRGLRNEQYF
.,TRBJ2-1,.,TRBV5-1,TGCGCCAGCAGAGAGGGGGGGTCCGTCAATGAGCAGTTCTTC,CASREGGSVNEQFF
.,TRBJ2-5,.,TRBV6-6,TGTGCCAGCAGTTCGTTACAAGAGACCCAGTACTTC,CASSSLQETQYF
TRBD2,TRBJ2-3,.,TRBV5-4,TGTGCCAGCAGCCCGGGGACTAGCGGGACCACAGATACGCAGTATTTT,CASSPGTSGTTDTQYF
TRBD2,TRBJ2-5,.,TRBV18,TGTGCCAGCTCACCTGGTCCGGGAGGGGAGACCCAGTACTTC,CASSPGPGGETQYF
.,TRBJ2-7,.,TRBV28,TGTGCCAGCAGTTTAGACAGGTCCCCCTACGAGCAGTACTTC,CASSLDRSPYEQYF
.,TRBJ2-1,.,TRBV19,TGTGCCAGTAGAATTACGGGAAGCTTCTACAATGAGCAGTTCTTC,CASRITGSFYNEQFF
.,TRBJ1-2,.,TRBV14,TGTGCCAGCAGCCAAGGCCGAGGAGCTTATGGCTACACCTTC,CASSQGRGAYGYTF
.,TRBJ1-5,.,TRBV19,TGTGCCAGTAGTAGGGCAGGCCTCAATCAGCCCCAGCATTTT,CASSRAGLNQPQHF
TRBD2,TRBJ2-1,few,TRBV9,TGTGCCAGCAGCTATGGAGGGACTAGCGGGGGGTTTGAGCAGTTCTTC,CASSYGGTSGGFEQFF
TRBD2,TRBJ2-7,.,TRBV2,TGTGCCAGCACGGGTAGCGGGGGGGCCGGCGAGCAGTACTTC,CASTGSGGAGEQYF
.,TRBJ1-2,once,TRBV4-3,TGCGCCAGCAGCCAAGATTTAGGAGGGACTGGCTACACCTTC,CASSQDLGGTGYTF
.,TRBJ1-1,.,TRBV6-6,TGTGCCAGCAGTTACCCCGCGGGGTTAAGGGCTTTCTTT,CASSYPAGLRAFF
.,TRBJ2-7,.,TRBV5-6,TGTGCCAGCAGCTTACGCAGTTTCTTCTACGAGCAGTACTTC,CASSLRSFFYEQYF
.,TRBJ2-1,.,TRBV6-5,TGTGCCACTAAAGGGAGCGATAGCTCCTACAATGAGCAGTTCTTC,CATKGSDSSYNEQFF
TRBD1,TRBJ2-2,.,TRBV4-2,TGTGCCAGCAGCCAAGGGGGACAGGGAGACACCGGGGAGCTGTTTTTT,CASSQGGQGDTGELFF
TRBD2,TRBJ2-7,.,TRBV5-4,TGTGCCAGCAGCTTGGTTACTAGCGGGAGTTACGAGCAGTACTTC,CASSLVTSGSYEQYF
TRBD2,TRBJ2-5,many,TRBV6-2/TRBV6-3,TGTGCCAGCAGTTACACTAGCGGGGGGCAAGAGACCCAGTACTTC,CASSYTSGGQETQYF
TRBD1,TRBJ1-5,once,TRBV7-9,TGTGCCAGCAGCCGGAACGGACAGGCGAACCAGCATTTT,CASSRNGQANQHF
.,TRBJ2-3,.,TRBV7-2,TGTGCCAGCAGCTTTAGGAGGGCCAGCACAGATACGCAGTATTTT,CASSFRRASTDTQYF